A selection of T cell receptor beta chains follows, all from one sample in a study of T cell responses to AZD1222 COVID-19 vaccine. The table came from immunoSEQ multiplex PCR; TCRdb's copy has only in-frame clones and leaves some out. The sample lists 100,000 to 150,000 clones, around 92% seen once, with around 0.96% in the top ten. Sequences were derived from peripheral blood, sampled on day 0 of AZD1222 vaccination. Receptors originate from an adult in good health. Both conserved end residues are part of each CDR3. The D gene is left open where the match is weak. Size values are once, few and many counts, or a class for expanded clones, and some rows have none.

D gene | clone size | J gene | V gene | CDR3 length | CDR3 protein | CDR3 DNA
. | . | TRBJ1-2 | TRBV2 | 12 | CATGEANYGYTF | TGTGCCACAGGGGAAGCTAACTATGGCTACACCTTC
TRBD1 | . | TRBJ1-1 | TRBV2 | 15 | CASRWDRAAGTEAFF | TGTGCCAGCAGATGGGACAGGGCCGCGGGAACTGAAGCTTTCTTT
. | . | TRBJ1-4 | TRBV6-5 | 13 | CASSRDWGEKLFF | TGTGCCAGCAGTCGGGACTGGGGGGAAAAACTGTTTTTT
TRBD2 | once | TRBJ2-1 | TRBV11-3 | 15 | CASSPSGGSYNEQFF | TGTGCCAGCAGCCCCTCGGGGGGCTCCTACAATGAGCAGTTCTTC
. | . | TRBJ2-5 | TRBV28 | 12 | CASTRGQETQYF | TGTGCCAGCACCAGGGGTCAAGAGACCCAGTACTTC
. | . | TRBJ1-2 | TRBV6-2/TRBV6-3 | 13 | CASSRNRDYGYTF | TGTGCCAGCAGCCGTAACAGGGATTATGGCTACACCTTC
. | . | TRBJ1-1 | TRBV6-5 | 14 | CASSRRETYAEAFF | TGTGCCAGCAGCCGACGGGAAACTTATGCTGAAGCTTTCTTT
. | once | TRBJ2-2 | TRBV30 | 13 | CAWSVFPTGELFF | TGTGCCTGGAGTGTATTCCCCACCGGGGAGCTGTTTTTT
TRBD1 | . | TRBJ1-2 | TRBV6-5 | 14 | CASRFRGLTYGYTF | TGTGCCAGCAGATTCAGGGGGCTTACCTATGGCTACACCTTC
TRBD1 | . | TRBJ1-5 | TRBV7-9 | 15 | CASSPGGQANQPQHF | TGTGCCAGCAGCCCCGGTGGACAGGCGAATCAGCCCCAGCATTTT
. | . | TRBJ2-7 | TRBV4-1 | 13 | CASSQADLYEQYF | TGCGCCAGCAGCCAAGCAGACCTATACGAGCAGTACTTC
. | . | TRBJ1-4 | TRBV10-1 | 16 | CASSERSGQPNEKLFF | TGCGCCAGCAGTGAGCGGAGTGGACAGCCGAATGAAAAACTGTTTTTT
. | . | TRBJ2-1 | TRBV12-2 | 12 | CASRLAPSGEFF | TGTGCAAGTCGCTTAGCGCCCAGCGGGGAGTTCTTC
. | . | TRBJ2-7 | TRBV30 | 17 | CAWSVNWRGSESYEQYF | TGTGCCTGGAGTGTAAATTGGAGGGGCTCAGAGTCCTACGAGCAGTACTTC
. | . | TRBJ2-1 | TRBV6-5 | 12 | CASMGLLNEQFF | TGTGCCAGCATGGGCCTTCTTAATGAGCAGTTCTTC
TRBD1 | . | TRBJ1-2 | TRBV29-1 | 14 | CSATGTGQNYGYTF | TGCAGCGCCACCGGGACAGGGCAGAACTATGGCTACACCTTC
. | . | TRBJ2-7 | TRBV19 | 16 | CASSIIRTAPPYEQYF | TGTGCCAGTAGTATCATAAGGACAGCCCCGCCATACGAGCAGTACTTC
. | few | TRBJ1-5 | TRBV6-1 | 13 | CASRWESNQPQHF | TGTGCCAGCAGATGGGAGAGCAATCAGCCCCAGCATTTT
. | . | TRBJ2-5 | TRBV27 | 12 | CASSRGYETQYF | TGTGCCAGCAGCCGAGGGTATGAGACCCAGTACTTC
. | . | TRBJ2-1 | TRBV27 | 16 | CASSLEKRNNYNEQFF | TGTGCCAGCAGTTTAGAGAAACGGAACAATTACAATGAGCAGTTCTTC
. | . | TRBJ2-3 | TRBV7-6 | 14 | CASSLGNHVDTQYF | TGTGCCAGCAGCTTAGGAAATCACGTGGATACGCAGTATTTT
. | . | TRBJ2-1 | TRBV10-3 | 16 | CAISTPPVDMYNEQFF | TGTGCCATCAGCACTCCCCCCGTGGACATGTACAATGAGCAGTTCTTC
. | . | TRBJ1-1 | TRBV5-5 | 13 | CASSLEENTEAFF | TGTGCCAGCAGCTTAGAAGAGAACACTGAAGCTTTCTTT
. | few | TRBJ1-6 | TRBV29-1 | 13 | CSVAAGLNSPLHF | TGCAGCGTTGCGGCAGGGCTTAATTCACCCCTCCACTTT
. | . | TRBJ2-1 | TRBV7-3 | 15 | CASSLKVAGYNEQFF | TGTGCCAGCAGCCTCAAGGTCGCTGGCTACAATGAGCAGTTCTTC
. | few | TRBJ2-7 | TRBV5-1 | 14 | CASSLFYSPFEQYF | TGCGCCAGCAGCTTATTTTACAGTCCCTTTGAGCAGTACTTC
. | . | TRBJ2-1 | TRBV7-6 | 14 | CASSTSTRFNEQFF | TGTGCCAGCAGCACTTCCACTAGATTCAATGAGCAGTTCTTC
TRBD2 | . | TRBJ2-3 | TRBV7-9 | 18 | CASSSRLAGERWRDTQYF | TGTGCCAGCAGCTCTAGACTAGCGGGAGAACGATGGCGGGATACGCAGTATTTT
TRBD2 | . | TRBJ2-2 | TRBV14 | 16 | CASSQSAAGRAGELFF | TGTGCCAGCAGCCAGTCAGCAGCGGGAAGGGCCGGGGAGCTGTTTTTT
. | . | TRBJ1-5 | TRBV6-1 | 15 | CASSDHGADNQPQHF | TGTGCCAGCAGTGATCATGGGGCAGACAATCAGCCCCAGCATTTT
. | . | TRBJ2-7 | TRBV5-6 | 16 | CASSFPAPALTYEQYF | TGTGCCAGCAGCTTCCCGGCCCCAGCCCTTACCTACGAGCAGTACTTC
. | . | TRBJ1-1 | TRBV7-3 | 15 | CASSLIGGQNTEAFF | TGTGCCAGCAGCTTAATTGGGGGCCAGAACACTGAAGCTTTCTTT
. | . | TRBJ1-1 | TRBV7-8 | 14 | CASSLRVPNTEAFF | TGTGCCAGCAGCTTAAGGGTGCCCAACACTGAAGCTTTCTTT
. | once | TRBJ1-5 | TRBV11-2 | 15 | CASSLEAGDLATQHF | TGTGCCAGCAGCTTAGAGGCAGGCGACCTAGCGACCCAGCATTTT
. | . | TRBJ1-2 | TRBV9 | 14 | CASSVDGTKNGYTF | TGTGCCAGCAGCGTAGATGGGACAAAAAATGGCTACACCTTC
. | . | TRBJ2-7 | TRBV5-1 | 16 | CASSLAWRQGGHEQYF | TGCGCCAGCAGCTTGGCCTGGCGGCAGGGGGGCCACGAGCAGTACTTC
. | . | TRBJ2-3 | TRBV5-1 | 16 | CASSFGGPVARDTQYF | TGCGCCAGCAGCTTCGGAGGGCCGGTCGCTCGCGATACGCAGTATTTT
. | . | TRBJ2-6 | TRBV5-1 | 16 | CASSLPQSSGANVLTF | TGCGCCAGCAGCTTACCACAGAGCTCTGGGGCCAACGTCCTGACTTTC
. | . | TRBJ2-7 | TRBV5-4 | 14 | CASSLRLEAYEQYF | TGTGCCAGCAGCTTGAGGTTAGAGGCCTACGAGCAGTACTTC
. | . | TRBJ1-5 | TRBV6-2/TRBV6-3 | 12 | CASSYPLGPQHF | TGTGCCAGCAGTTATCCTTTGGGGCCCCAGCATTTT
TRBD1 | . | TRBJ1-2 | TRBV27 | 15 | CASGSGTGGSYGYTF | TGTGCCAGCGGATCCGGGACAGGGGGCAGCTATGGCTACACCTTC
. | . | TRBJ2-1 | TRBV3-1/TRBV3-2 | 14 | CACQRVAGLREQFF | TGTGCCTGCCAGCGGGTGGCGGGGTTGCGGGAGCAGTTCTTC
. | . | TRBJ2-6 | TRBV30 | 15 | CAWRDSQTGANVLTF | TGTGCCTGGAGGGACAGTCAAACTGGGGCCAACGTCCTGACTTTC
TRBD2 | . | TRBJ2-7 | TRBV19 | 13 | CASSTSGSYEQYF | TGTGCCAGTTCGACTAGCGGGTCATACGAGCAGTACTTC
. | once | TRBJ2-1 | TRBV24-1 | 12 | CATQSWGNEQFF | TGTGCCACCCAAAGCTGGGGGAATGAGCAGTTCTTC
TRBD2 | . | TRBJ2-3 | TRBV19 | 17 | CASSIVRLAGGTDTQYF | TGTGCCAGTAGTATAGTGAGGCTAGCGGGAGGAACAGATACGCAGTATTTT
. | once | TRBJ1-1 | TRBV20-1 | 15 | CSASIFRSMNTEAFF | TGCAGTGCTAGTATCTTCAGAAGTATGAACACTGAAGCTTTCTTT